The 3 T cell receptor beta chains reported below all come from one sample, sequenced in a study of a mutant IDH1 vaccine in newly diagnosed glioma. This sample's time point: week 35, safety follow-up. Every single dose of the vaccine, 300 ug of mutant IDH1 20-mer peptide, came with topical imiquimod. No antigen has been assigned to these receptors. The protocol was immunoSEQ multiplex PCR, while the TCRdb copy is restricted to in-frame clones and leaves out a portion. The sample lists tens of thousands of clones, roughly four fifths occurring once. The starting material was PBMCs, obtained from a glioma patient whose treatment included an IDH1 peptide vaccine. These receptors were obtained from a middle-aged man with glioma.

This clone was seen just once. The rearrangement links TRBV21-1 to TRBJ1-3; TRBD1, as called in the table, went unchecked against the DNA. TRBV21-1 is designated a pseudogene. The CDR3 runs 15 residues. The CDR3 DNA reads TGTGCCAGCAGCGACCAAGACAGGGCGTTAAACACCATATATTTT. Its translation is CASSDQDRALNTIYF.

This clone has only a few counts. The chain combines TRBV25-1 with TRBJ2-7; the D is unclear. Germline V gene lookup returns CDR1 MGHDK and CDR2 SYGVNS. This CDR3 spans 11 amino acids. Trimming removed 4 bases from V and 7 bases from J, with 8 bases in between. The chain's CDR3 is CASSALQEQYF. CDR3 in DNA: TGTGCCAGCAGTGCCCTCCAGGAGCAGTACTTC.

V usage is TRBV5-1 and J usage is TRBJ2-7, with D unresolved. The V gene's germline CDR1 is SGHRS and CDR2 YFSETQ. The CDR3 contains 16 residues. V gave up 6 bases and J gave up 3 bases, with 22 bases separating them. The CDR3 DNA reads TGCGCCAGCACGACGCCAGGCGCGAAAGGCTTCTACGAGCAGTACGTC. Translated: CASTTPGAKGFYEQYV.